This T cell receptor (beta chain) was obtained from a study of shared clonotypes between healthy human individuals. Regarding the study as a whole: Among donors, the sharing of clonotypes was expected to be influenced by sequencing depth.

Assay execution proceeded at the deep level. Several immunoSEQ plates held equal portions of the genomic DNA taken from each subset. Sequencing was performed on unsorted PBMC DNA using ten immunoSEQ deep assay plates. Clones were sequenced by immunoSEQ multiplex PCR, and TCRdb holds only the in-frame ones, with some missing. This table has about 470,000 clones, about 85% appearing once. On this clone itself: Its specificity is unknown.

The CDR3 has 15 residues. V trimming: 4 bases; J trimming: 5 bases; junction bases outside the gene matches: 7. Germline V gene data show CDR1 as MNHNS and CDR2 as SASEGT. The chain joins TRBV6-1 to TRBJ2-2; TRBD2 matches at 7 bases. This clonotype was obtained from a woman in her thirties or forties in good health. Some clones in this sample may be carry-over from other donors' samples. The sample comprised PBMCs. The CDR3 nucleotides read TGTGCCAGCAGTGTCCGGGAACTAGCGACCGGGGAGCTGTTTTTT. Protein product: CASSVRELATGELFF.